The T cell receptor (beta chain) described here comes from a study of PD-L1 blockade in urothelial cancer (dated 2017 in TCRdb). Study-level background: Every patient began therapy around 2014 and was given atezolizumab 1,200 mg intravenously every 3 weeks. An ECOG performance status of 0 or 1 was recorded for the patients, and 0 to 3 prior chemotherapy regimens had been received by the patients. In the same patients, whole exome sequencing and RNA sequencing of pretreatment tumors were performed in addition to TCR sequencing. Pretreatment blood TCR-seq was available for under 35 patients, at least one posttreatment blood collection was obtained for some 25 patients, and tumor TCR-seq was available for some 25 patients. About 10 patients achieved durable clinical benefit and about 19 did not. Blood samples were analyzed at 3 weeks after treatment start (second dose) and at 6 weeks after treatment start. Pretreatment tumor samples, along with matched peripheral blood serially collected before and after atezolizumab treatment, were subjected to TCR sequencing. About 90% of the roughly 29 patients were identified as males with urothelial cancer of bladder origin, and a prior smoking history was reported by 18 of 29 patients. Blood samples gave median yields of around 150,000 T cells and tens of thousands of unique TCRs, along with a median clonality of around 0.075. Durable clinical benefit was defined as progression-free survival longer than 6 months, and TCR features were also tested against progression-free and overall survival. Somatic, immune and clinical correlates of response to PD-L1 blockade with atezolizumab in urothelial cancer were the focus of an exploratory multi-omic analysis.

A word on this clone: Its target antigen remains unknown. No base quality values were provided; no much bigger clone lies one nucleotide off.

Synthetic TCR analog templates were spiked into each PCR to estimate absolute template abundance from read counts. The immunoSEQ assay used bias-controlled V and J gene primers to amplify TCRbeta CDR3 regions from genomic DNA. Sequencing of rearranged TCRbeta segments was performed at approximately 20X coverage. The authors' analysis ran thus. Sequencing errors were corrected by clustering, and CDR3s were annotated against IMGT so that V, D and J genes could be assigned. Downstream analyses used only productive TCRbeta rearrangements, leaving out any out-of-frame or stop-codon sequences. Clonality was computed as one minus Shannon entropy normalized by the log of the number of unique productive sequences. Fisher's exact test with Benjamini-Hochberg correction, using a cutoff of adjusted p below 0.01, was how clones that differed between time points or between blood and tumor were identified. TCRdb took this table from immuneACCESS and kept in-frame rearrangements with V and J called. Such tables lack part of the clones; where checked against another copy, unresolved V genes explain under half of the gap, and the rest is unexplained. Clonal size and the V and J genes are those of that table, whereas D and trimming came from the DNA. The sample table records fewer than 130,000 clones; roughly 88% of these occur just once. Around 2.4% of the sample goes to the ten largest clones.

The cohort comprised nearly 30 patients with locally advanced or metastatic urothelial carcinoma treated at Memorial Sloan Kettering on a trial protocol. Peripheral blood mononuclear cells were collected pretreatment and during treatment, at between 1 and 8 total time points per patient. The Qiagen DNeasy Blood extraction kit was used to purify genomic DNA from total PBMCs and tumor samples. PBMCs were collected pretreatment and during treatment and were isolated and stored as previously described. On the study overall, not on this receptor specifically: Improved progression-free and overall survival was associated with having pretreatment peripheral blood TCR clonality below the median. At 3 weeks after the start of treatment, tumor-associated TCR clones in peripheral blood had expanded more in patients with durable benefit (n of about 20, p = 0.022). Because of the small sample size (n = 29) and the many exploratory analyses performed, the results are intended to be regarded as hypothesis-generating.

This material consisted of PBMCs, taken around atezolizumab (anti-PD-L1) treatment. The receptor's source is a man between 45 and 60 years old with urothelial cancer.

The DNA sequence is as follows: TGTGCCATCAGCCTGGGACTAGCGGGTTCTACCTACGAGCAGTACTTC. The resulting protein is CAISLGLAGSTYEQYF. The rearrangement combines TRBV10-3 with TRBJ2-7; 12 junctional bases match TRBD2. V is pruned by 6 bases and J by 2 bases, leaving 8 bases of the junction without a gene match. Including the terminal cysteine and phenylalanine, the CDR3 comprises 16 residues. This entry keeps only the CDR3 DNA: 48 bases, framed from base 1. In the germline V gene, CDR1 corresponds to ENHRY and CDR2 to SYGVKD.